A selection of T cell receptor beta chains follows, all from one sample in a study of OX40 agonist ivuxolimab in advanced cancers. Using immunoSEQ multiplex PCR, the repertoire was profiled, and TCRdb retains in-frame clones only, with some absent. Among nearly 50,000 clones listed, about 88% were seen once. Material: CD4+ or CD8+ T cells sorted from blood, obtained in a trial of the OX40 agonist ivuxolimab. The source of these receptors is an adult with an advanced solid tumor such as melanoma, head and neck, liver or kidney cancer. Each CDR3 is given with its conserved first and last residue. The D gene is left open where the match is weak. Rows give clone size only sometimes, using once, few, many, or a class for an expanded clone.

abundance | j_gene | v_gene | d_gene | CDR3nt | CDR3aa
. | TRBJ1-6 | TRBV6-1 | TRBD1 | TGTGCCAGCGAGACAGGGCCGTACTCGACCCTCCACTTT | CASETGPYSTLHF
. | TRBJ1-1 | TRBV18 | . | TGTGCCAGCTCACCCCAGACCCGGGCGGGGGGGAACACTGAAGCTTTCTTT | CASSPQTRAGGNTEAFF
. | TRBJ2-3 | TRBV28 | TRBD2 | TGTGCCAGCAGTTCCAGAACCAGCGGGAGGGTCCGCACAGATACGCAGTATTTT | CASSSRTSGRVRTDTQYF
. | TRBJ2-3 | TRBV7-3 | . | TGTGCCAGCAGCTTATTGGGGGCGACAGATACGCAGTATTTT | CASSLLGATDTQYF
. | TRBJ1-2 | TRBV19 | TRBD1 | TGTGCCAGTAACCCGACAGGGGAGTCTGGCTACACCTTC | CASNPTGESGYTF
. | TRBJ1-6 | TRBV7-9 | . | TGTGCCAGCAGCCCCGGACAGACTAATTCACCCCTCCACTTT | CASSPGQTNSPLHF
. | TRBJ1-5 | TRBV19 | . | TGTGCCAGTAGTACACTACAGGGAGGCAATCAGCCCCAGCATTTT | CASSTLQGGNQPQHF
. | TRBJ1-1 | TRBV2 | . | TGTGCCAGCAGGGGGCAATTTAACACTGAAGCTTTCTTT | CASRGQFNTEAFF
. | TRBJ2-2 | TRBV11-2 | . | TGTGCCAGCAGCTTAGATGGGGTCCCCGGGGAGCTGTTTTTT | CASSLDGVPGELFF
. | TRBJ1-3 | TRBV5-1 | . | TGCGCCAGCAGCTTGGGTAGCAGCCAGGGAAACACCATATATTTT | CASSLGSSQGNTIYF
. | TRBJ2-7 | TRBV5-1 | TRBD1 | TGCGCCAGCAGCTCAGGACAGGTTGGGGGTTCATACGAGCAGTACTTC | CASSSGQVGGSYEQYF
few | TRBJ1-2 | TRBV19 | TRBD1 | TGTGCCAGTAGTAGCCCGGACAGGGGCAATGGCTACACCTTC | CASSSPDRGNGYTF
. | TRBJ1-4 | TRBV5-5 | . | TGTGCCAGCAGCGAGCCAGCTCTAACTAATGAAAAACTGTTTTTT | CASSEPALTNEKLFF
. | TRBJ1-1 | TRBV18 | . | TGTGCCAGCTCACCTCCACACCGGGGGGCTGAAGCTTTCTTT | CASSPPHRGAEAFF
. | TRBJ1-5 | TRBV6-5 | . | TGTGCCAGCAGTCACCAGGAGAGCAATCAGCCCCAGCATTTT | CASSHQESNQPQHF
. | TRBJ2-1 | TRBV5-1 | TRBD2 | TGCGCCAGCAGCTTGTTACTAGCGGGAATAAATGAGCAGTTCTTC | CASSLLLAGINEQFF
. | TRBJ2-2 | TRBV10-1 | . | TGCGCCAGCAGCTCATCTAGGGTGGACACCGGGGAGCTGTTTTTT | CASSSSRVDTGELFF
once | TRBJ1-4 | TRBV29-1 | TRBD1 | TGCAGCGCCCGACAGGGAAATGAAAAACTGTTTTTT | CSARQGNEKLFF
. | TRBJ2-5 | TRBV5-6 | TRBD2 | TGTGCCAGCACCGGGGGAGGGAGGGCCGAGACCCAGTACTTC | CASTGGGRAETQYF
. | TRBJ2-3 | TRBV7-2 | TRBD2 | TGTGCCAGCAGCTTACAACCAGCGGGACTCACAGATACGCAGTATTTT | CASSLQPAGLTDTQYF
. | TRBJ2-4 | TRBV5-6 | . | TGTGCCAGCAGCTTGACCGGGGGCTTGGCCAAAAACATTCAGTACTTC | CASSLTGGLAKNIQYF
. | TRBJ2-1 | TRBV18 | . | TGTGCCAGCTCACCATACGCGGGCGGCGGTCGCAATGAGCAGTTCTTC | CASSPYAGGGRNEQFF